Listed here are 31 T cell receptor beta chains from one sample, sequenced in a study of blood T cell repertoires in COVID-19. Only in-frame clones appear in the TCRdb table, and some are missing; sequencing was by immunoSEQ multiplex PCR. Of more than 110,000 clones in the sample, roughly 75% are singletons; the top ten hold 6%. The specimen sequenced was PBMCs or T cells enriched from blood (not recorded which). The receptor source for this set is a woman between 50 and 59 years old who had recovered from COVID-19.

The rearrangement uses TRBV28 and TRBJ1-2, with D perhaps matching TRBD1 (6 bases). This CDR3 contains 13 residues. Per germline, CDR1 MDHEN and CDR2 SYDVKM. Trimming stripped 5 bases from V and 6 bases from J, with 13 bases between. DNA for the CDR3: TGTGCCAGCAGTCCGAGTCAGGGGAATGGCTACACCTTC. Protein: CASSPSQGNGYTF.

This chain joins TRBV27 and TRBJ1-5, with D maybe TRBD1 (6 bases). Germline V gene sequence: CDR1 MNHEY, CDR2 SMNVEV (reference sequence). Trimming removed 6 bases at V and 6 bases at J, with 21 bases between. This CDR3 contains 16 residues. CDR3 loop: CASSPNPTGYGQPQHF. In nucleotides, the CDR3 is TGTGCCAGCAGCCCTAATCCCACAGGGTACGGTCAGCCCCAGCATTTT.

The chain employs TRBV5-5 and TRBJ1-2, with a tentative D call TRBD1 (5 bases). The CDR3 sequence is 15 residues long. Germline-derived CDR1 and CDR2 are SGHKS and YYEKEE (reference sequence). The ends were cut back, 0 bases at V and 5 bases at J, with 14 bases in the middle. The CDR3 sequence is CASSLGRAGLYGYTF. As DNA, the CDR3 is TGTGCCAGCAGCTTGGGCAGGGCCGGCCTATATGGCTACACCTTC.

The chain has TRBV5-4 and TRBJ2-5; 7 positions match TRBD2. Germline V lookup: CDR1 SGHNT, CDR2 YYREEE (reference sequence). CDR3 length: 17 amino acids. V trimming: 1 base; J trimming: 4 bases; junction bases outside the gene matches: 13. The CDR3 is CASSLRASGVAGETQYF. The CDR3 DNA is TGTGCCAGCAGCTTGCGAGCGAGCGGGGTTGCGGGAGAGACCCAGTACTTC.

The gene calls are TRBV5-4 and TRBJ2-1; D call uncertain. The CDR3 is 13 residues long. V was clipped by 6 bases and J by 5 bases, with 12 bases between them. Germline lookup yields CDR1 SGHNT and CDR2 YYREEE (reference sequence). The CDR3 protein is CASKMADHNEQFF. The CDR3 DNA reads as TGTGCCAGCAAGATGGCGGATCACAATGAGCAGTTCTTC.

This clone has just one count. CDR3 loop: CASSVLQGMNTEAFF. The CDR3 DNA reads as TGCGCCAGCAGCGTCTTACAGGGGATGAACACTGAAGCTTTCTTT. The chain uses TRBV5-1 and TRBJ1-1; 7 bases align to TRBD1. From germline, CDR1 is SGHRS and CDR2 YFSETQ. V shed 4 bases, J shed 0 bases, and the junction held 6 bases outside the gene matches. This CDR3 spans 15 amino acids.

The chain links TRBV24-1 to TRBJ1-1; the D is unclear. CDR3 size: 12 residues. V lost 4 bases, J lost 5 bases, and 7 bases lay in between. CDR1 and CDR2 from the germline V gene are KGHDR and SFDVKD. CDR3 in amino acids: CATSDPETEAFF. The CDR3 DNA is TGTGCCACCAGTGACCCCGAGACTGAAGCTTTCTTT.

The rearrangement joins TRBV10-2 to TRBJ2-7; D possibly corresponds to TRBD1 (5 bases). The length of the CDR3 is 16 residues. Germline lookup yields CDR1 WSHSY and CDR2 SAAADI. V was cut by 0 bases and J by 4 bases, with 16 bases left in between. The CDR3 region is CASSESTGYPLYEQYV. The CDR3 bases are TGCGCCAGCAGTGAGTCTACAGGTTACCCATTATACGAGCAGTACGTC.

The chain employs TRBV2 and TRBJ2-4; weak D call: TRBD2 (5 bases). Trimming cost V 5 bases and J 3 bases, with 8 bases left between them. Germline V gene sequence: CDR1 SNHLY, CDR2 FYNNEI. This CDR3 region has 13 residues. The CDR3 coding sequence is TGTGCCAGCAGTCTCGGGGTCAAAAACATTCAGTACTTC. Residues: CASSLGVKNIQYF.

This chain uses TRBV6-6 with TRBJ1-2; D ambiguous. V dropped 8 bases and J dropped 4 bases, with 8 bases sitting between them. Germline CDR1 and CDR2: MNHNY and SVGAGI (reference sequence). The CDR3 length is 11 residues. The CDR3 reads CASFDIYGYTF. CDR3 DNA sequence: TGTGCCAGCTTCGACATCTATGGCTACACCTTC.

This clone was recorded a few times. This chain links TRBV28 with TRBJ1-5; perhaps TRBD1 as D (6 bases). The germline V gene has CDR1 MDHEN and CDR2 SYDVKM. V shed 8 bases and J shed 0 bases, with 26 bases lying between them. The CDR3 covers 19 residues. The CDR3 sequence is CASPPGEGDPLISNQPQHF. CDR3 in DNA: TGTGCCAGCCCCCCCGGGGAGGGGGACCCTTTAATTAGCAATCAGCCCCAGCATTTT.

This clone came up a few times. V gene TRBV28 combines with J gene TRBJ2-5; D not certain. CDR1 is MDHEN, CDR2 SYDVKM, per germline. The CDR3 spans 13 residues. V dropped 6 bases and J dropped 4 bases, with 12 bases sitting between them. CDR3 sequence (DNA): TGTGCCAGCAGCACGCCCCGCAGAGAGACCCAGTACTTC. It yields the protein CASSTPRRETQYF. The full variable domain, its missing parts supplied by reference TRBV28 and TRBJ2-5, is DVKVTQSSRYLVKRTGEKVFLECVQDMDHENMFWYRQDPGLGLRLIYFSYDVKMKEKGDIPEGYSVSREKKERFSLILESASTNQTSMYLCASSTPRRETQYFGPGTRLLVL.

This clone was counted only a few times. This chain connects TRBV13 to TRBJ2-5, with 8 positions matching TRBD2. The CDR3 contains 15 residues. The junction had 6 bases not matched to a gene; V was cut back by 4 bases and J by 2 bases. In germline, CDR1 is PRHDT, CDR2 FYEKMQ (reference sequence). The CDR3 DNA is TGTGCCAGCAGCTCCCGGGGGGGACTTCAAGAGACCCAGTACTTC. This sequence encodes CASSSRGGLQETQYF.

The rearrangement joins TRBV7-7 to TRBJ1-3; D remains unclear. The CDR3 sequence is 13 residues long. V was shortened by 1 base and J by 4 bases, with 5 bases between the two germline ends. Per germline, CDR1 SSHAT and CDR2 FNYEAQ (reference sequence). The CDR3 here is CASSLGQGNTIYF. The CDR3 DNA is TGTGCCAGCAGCTTAGGGCAGGGAAACACCATATATTTT.

V is TRBV3-1 (or the pseudogene TRBV3-2) and J is TRBJ1-4; 10 nucleotides line up with TRBD1. The CDR3 is 14 amino acids. Losses at the gene ends were 4 bases for V and 7 bases for J; bases not matched to a gene: 3. CDR1 LGHDT and CDR2 YNNKEL come from the germline V gene (reference sequence). CDR3 loop: CASSRDRGSEKLFF. The CDR3 region has the DNA TGTGCCAGCAGCCGGGACAGGGGTAGTGAAAAACTGTTTTTT.

CDR3 sequence: CASSQDPTGDQPQHF. In DNA form, the CDR3 reads TGTGCCAGCAGCCAAGATCCCACAGGTGATCAGCCCCAGCATTTT. The genes are TRBV4-2 and TRBJ1-5; D may be TRBD1 (5 bases). The ends were cut back, 0 bases at V and 5 bases at J, with 11 bases in the middle. Germline V CDR1 and CDR2: LGHNA, YNFKEQ. CDR3 length: 15 amino acids.

The J gene is TRBJ2-7, the V gene TRBV2; TRBD1 is a possible D gene (6 bases). Germline V CDR1 and CDR2: SNHLY, FYNNEI. CDR3 length: 14 amino acids. Trimming pared 7 bases from V and 2 bases from J, leaving 15 bases between. The CDR3 bases are TGTGCCAGCAACCTCGGACAGACAACCTACGAGCAGTACTTC. Translated, it gives CASNLGQTTYEQYF.

In DNA form, the CDR3 reads TGTGCCAGCAGTGACTGGTCAGGGGGTAGGAATGAGCAGTTCTTC. Translation: CASSDWSGGRNEQFF. The J gene is TRBJ2-1, the V gene TRBV6-4; 7 bases match TRBD1. Germline lookup yields CDR1 MRHNA and CDR2 SNTAGT. The CDR3 contains 15 residues. The V segment lost 1 base and the J segment 7 bases; nucleotides outside the gene matches: 7.

V usage is TRBV11-3 and J usage is TRBJ1-6, with 10 bases lining up with TRBD1. CDR1 is SGHNT, CDR2 YENEEA, per germline. The CDR3 runs 15 residues. V dropped 5 bases and J dropped 8; count of bases not matched to a gene: 6. As DNA, the CDR3 is TGTGCCAGCAGCGCGGGGACAGGGGAGTATTCACCCCTCCACTTT. It specifies CASSAGTGEYSPLHF.

The chain employs TRBV28 and TRBJ1-3; 8 nucleotides line up with TRBD1. The CDR3 is made up of 15 amino acids. The germline CDR1 and CDR2 sequences are MDHEN and SYDVKM. Losses at the gene ends were 4 bases for V and 4 bases for J; bases not matched to a gene: 6. The chain's CDR3 is CASSSGGLWGNTIYF. Here the CDR3 DNA reads TGTGCCAGCAGTTCAGGGGGCCTATGGGGAAACACCATATATTTT.

The genes are TRBV28 and TRBJ1-2; TRBD1 might be the D (6 bases). The germline V gene encodes CDR1 MDHEN and CDR2 SYDVKM. The CDR3 runs to 16 residues. Trimming removed 2 bases from V and 4 bases from J, with 17 bases in between. CDR3 sequence (DNA): TGTGCCAGCAGTTTAGTGCAGGGGCGGACGAGCTATGGCTACACCTTC. It encodes CASSLVQGRTSYGYTF.

The rearrangement links TRBV3-1 (or the pseudogene TRBV3-2) to TRBJ2-5, with TRBD2 matching over 12 bases. The CDR3 is 17 residues long. CDR1 and CDR2 (germline): LGHDT, YNNKEL (reference sequence). With 7 bases clipped from V and 5 bases from J, the junction kept 14 bases outside the gene matches. Written as DNA, the CDR3 is TGTGCCAGCACCTCTCCCGGGCTAGCGGGGGGGGTGGAGACCCAGTACTTC. Amino acids: CASTSPGLAGGVETQYF.

This clone showed up just a few times. V and J are TRBV2 and TRBJ1-4; D is unresolved. Germline V lookup: CDR1 SNHLY, CDR2 FYNNEI. The CDR3 sequence is 10 residues long. The ends were cut back, 11 bases at V and 13 bases at J, with 14 bases in the middle. The CDR3 loop is CAVERPGLFF. The CDR3 DNA follows: TGTGCCGTTGAAAGACCGGGACTGTTTTTT.

This clone showed up just once. The genes are TRBV11-2 and TRBJ2-7; 7 nucleotides line up with TRBD1. This CDR3 is 14 amino acids long. The V segment lost 5 bases and the J segment 3 bases; nucleotides outside the gene matches: 7. Germline V gene data show CDR1 as SGHAT and CDR2 as FQNNGV. In DNA, the CDR3 is TGTGCCAGCAGCCAAGACAGGGCGGTCTACGAGCAGTACTTC. It specifies CASSQDRAVYEQYF.

This sequence joins TRBV27 and TRBJ1-4, with 10 bases fitting TRBD1. This CDR3 comprises 14 residues. Losses at the gene ends were 4 bases for V and 8 bases for J; bases not matched to a gene: 4. Germline V lookup: CDR1 MNHEY, CDR2 SMNVEV (reference sequence). The CDR3 spells CASSSDRGYEKLFF. For the CDR3, the DNA is TGTGCCAGCAGTTCGGACAGGGGGTACGAAAAACTGTTTTTT.

The chain has TRBV5-1 and TRBJ2-7; TRBD2 is a possible D gene (6 bases). CDR1 is SGHRS, CDR2 YFSETQ, per germline. The CDR3 runs 14 residues. V was cut by 0 bases and J by 6 bases, with 13 bases left in between. CDR3 sequence reads: CASSLESAGSEQYF. The CDR3 DNA follows: TGCGCCAGCAGCTTGGAGTCGGCGGGGAGCGAGCAGTACTTC.

This clone was recorded a few times. An end of the junction does not agree with germline; a read error may underlie this. V usage is TRBV7-3 and J usage is TRBJ1-1; D remains ambiguous. The CDR3 is 13 residues long. From germline, CDR1 is SGHTA and CDR2 FQGTGA. This CDR3 is CASSRSKNSEAFF. CDR3 nucleotide sequence: TGTGCCAGCAGCCGGTCCAAGAACTCTGAAGCTTTCTTT.

The count of this clone is one. The chain joins TRBV7-2 to TRBJ1-5, with D maybe TRBD1 (5 bases). This CDR3 region has 14 residues. V was pared by 4 bases and J by 5 bases, with 12 bases between. Germline V CDR1 and CDR2: SGHTA, FQGNSA. CDR3: CASSYGHLDQPQHF. The CDR3 nucleotides read TGTGCCAGCAGCTACGGACACCTCGATCAGCCCCAGCATTTT. The variable domain in full, completed from reference TRBV7-2 and TRBJ1-5, reads GAGVSQSPSNKVTEKGKDVELRCDPISGHTALYWYRQSLGQGLEFLIYFQGNSAPDKSGLPSDRFSAERTGGSVSTLTIQRTQQEDSAVYLCASSYGHLDQPQHFGDGTRLSIL.

The chain carries TRBV5-5 and TRBJ1-4, with a possible D match to TRBD1 (6 bases). Germline V gene data show CDR1 as SGHKS and CDR2 as YYEKEE (reference sequence). This CDR3 region has 14 residues. Trimming stripped 0 bases from V and 8 bases from J, with 11 bases between. The CDR3: CASSLAGVGEKLFF. CDR3 in DNA: TGTGCCAGCAGCTTGGCAGGGGTGGGCGAAAAACTGTTTTTT.

This chain joins TRBV11-2 and TRBJ2-3, with TRBD2 identical over 8 bases. V was pared by 5 bases and J by 7 bases, with 2 bases of the junction left unmatched. CDR3 length equals 12 residues. Germline V gene sequence: CDR1 SGHAT, CDR2 FQNNGV. The CDR3 DNA follows: TGTGCCAGCAGCACTAGCGGCTATACGCAGTATTTT. Encoded protein: CASSTSGYTQYF.

The genes are TRBV28 and TRBJ2-5, with TRBD2 matching over 7 bases. The CDR3 length is 16 residues. CDR1 is MDHEN and CDR2 is SYDVKM in the germline V gene. V lost 2 bases, J lost 1 base, and 7 bases stayed unmatched. The CDR3 DNA follows: TGTGCCAGCAGTTTAGCCCGGGCTAGCGGCCAAGAGACCCAGTACTTC. Protein: CASSLARASGQETQYF.